Below are 32 T cell receptor beta chains sequenced from a single sample in a study of cytomegalovirus exposure and HLA in healthy donors. The data were produced by immunoSEQ multiplex PCR, yet TCRdb's version contains in-frame clones alone and is incomplete. In the table there are 59,000 or so clones, roughly 89% of which are singletons. The sequenced sample consisted of PBMCs. Every receptor here comes from a woman aged 18-29 years in good health and CMV-seronegative.

J is TRBJ2-2 and V is TRBV9, with TRBD2 identical over 11 bases. This CDR3 has 14 amino acids. Per the germline V gene, CDR1 is SGDLS and CDR2 is YYNGEE. The CDR3 is CVSKGLADTGELFF. CDR3 bases: TGTGTCAGTAAGGGACTAGCGGACACCGGGGAGCTGTTTTTT.

This clone was counted between two and nine times. The chain is built from TRBV6-6 and TRBJ1-1, with D maybe TRBD1 (5 bases). The V and J ends lost 5 bases and 3 bases respectively, with 10 bases between them. CDR3 length: 13 residues. Germline-derived CDR1 and CDR2 are MNHNY and SVGAGI (reference sequence). CDR3 nucleotides: TGTGCCAGCAGTCAGGGTCGAGACACTGAAGCTTTCTTT. It encodes CASSQGRDTEAFF.

The chain carries TRBV30 and TRBJ1-1, with D hard to call. CDR1 GTSNPN and CDR2 SVGIG come from the germline V gene (reference sequence). This CDR3 has 12 amino acids. Trimming removed 5 bases from V and 1 base from J, with 8 bases in between. The CDR3: CAWSPRNTEAFF. CDR3 DNA: TGTGCCTGGTCCCCCCGGAACACTGAAGCTTTCTTT. Full variable domain (remainder filled in from reference TRBV30 and TRBJ1-1): SQTIHQWPATLVQPVGSPLSLECTVEGTSNPNLYWYRQAAGRGLQLLFYSVGIGQISSEVPQNLSASRPQDRQFILSSKKLLLSDSGFYLCAWSPRNTEAFFGQGTRLTVV.

The chain joins TRBV5-6 to TRBJ2-7, with TRBD2 matching over 9 bases. Germline-derived CDR1 and CDR2 are SGHDT and YYEEEE. The CDR3 sequence is 14 residues long. After removal of 4 bases from V and 0 bases from J, the junction contained 2 bases not matched to a gene. The CDR3 region is CASSRLAASYEQYF. The CDR3 DNA reads as TGTGCCAGCAGCAGACTAGCGGCCTCCTACGAGCAGTACTTC.

The J gene is TRBJ2-1, the V gene TRBV28, with TRBD2 matching over 8 bases. Trimming cost V 1 base and J 4 bases; bases outside gene matches: 6. The CDR3 consists of 16 residues. The V gene's germline CDR1 is MDHEN and CDR2 SYDVKM. DNA for the CDR3: TGTGCCAGCAGTTTATACGGGGGGGCCTCTTACAATGAGCAGTTCTTC. Encoded protein: CASSLYGGASYNEQFF.

This sequence joins TRBV9 and TRBJ2-7; possible D gene TRBD2, 5 bases. Per the germline V gene, CDR1 is SGDLS and CDR2 is YYNGEE. V lost 0 bases and J 1 base, leaving 5 bases between the germline ends. The CDR3 extends over 13 amino acids. The CDR3 nucleotides read TGTGCCAGCAGCGTAGGAGGGTCCTACGAGCAGTACTTC. It translates to CASSVGGSYEQYF.

The chain joins TRBV7-3 to TRBJ2-3; TRBD2 agrees at 9 bases. Germline CDR1 SGHTA, CDR2 FQGTGA. This CDR3 spans 16 amino acids. After removal of 4 bases from V and 4 bases from J, the junction contained 9 bases not matched to a gene. CDR3 region: CASSYASGISPDTQYF. In nucleotides, the CDR3 is TGTGCCAGCAGCTACGCTAGCGGGATTTCCCCAGATACGCAGTATTTT.

The J gene is TRBJ1-1, the V gene TRBV6-5; 8 bases line up with TRBD1. CDR3 length equals 15 residues. The J segment lost 5 bases and the V segment lost 8 bases, leaving 13 bases of the junction unmatched. The germline CDR1 and CDR2 sequences are MNHEY and SVGAGI. CDR3 coding DNA: TGTGCCAGCGTACACTTCACAGGGGGGGAGACTGAAGCTTTCTTT. This codes for CASVHFTGGETEAFF.

The chain uses TRBV30 and TRBJ2-7; no firm D call. The germline V gene has CDR1 GTSNPN and CDR2 SVGIG (reference sequence). The CDR3 contains 12 residues. V shed 0 bases and J shed 2 bases, with 5 bases lying between them. The CDR3 DNA sequence: TGTGCCTGGAGTGTCTATGCCTACGAGCAGTACTTC. Protein sequence: CAWSVYAYEQYF.

The V call is TRBV5-6, the J call TRBJ2-6; tentatively, D is TRBD1 (6 bases). V lost 3 bases and J lost 0, with 10 bases in between. This CDR3 spans 16 amino acids. Germline V gene data show CDR1 as SGHDT and CDR2 as YYEEEE. CDR3 DNA: TGTGCCAGCAGCTCTAGACAGGCCTCTGGGGCCAACGTCCTGACTTTC. Translating it yields CASSSRQASGANVLTF.

This chain connects TRBV7-8 to TRBJ2-7, with D possibly matching TRBD2 (7 bases). The CDR3 extends over 11 amino acids. Germline assignment: CDR1 SGHVS and CDR2 FQNEAQ. Trimming removed 2 bases at V and 9 bases at J, with 8 bases between. CDR3 region: CASSLRGGQYF. In nucleotides, the CDR3 is TGTGCCAGCAGCTTAAGGGGGGGGCAGTACTTC.

The V call is TRBV11-2, the J call TRBJ2-2, with unresolved D. Germline V gene data show CDR1 as SGHAT and CDR2 as FQNNGV. Trimming cost V 1 base and J 0 bases, with 6 bases left between them. This CDR3 has 15 residues. DNA for the CDR3: TGTGCCAGCAGCTTAGTGCGGACGAACACCGGGGAGCTGTTTTTT. It translates to CASSLVRTNTGELFF.

This clone was recorded once. The chain joins TRBV18 to TRBJ1-6; D remains ambiguous. Trimming took 3 bases from V and 0 from J, leaving 12 bases between them. CDR3 length: 17 amino acids. The germline CDR1 and CDR2 sequences are KGHSH and LQKENI. The CDR3 DNA reads as TGTGCCAGCTCACCCGTTAGAGGAAGCTCCTATAATTCACCCCTCCACTTT. It is translated as CASSPVRGSSYNSPLHF.

The chain carries TRBV7-3 and TRBJ2-3, with 10 positions matching TRBD1. The V and J ends lost 0 bases and 4 bases, in that order; junction bases with no gene match: 4. Germline assignment: CDR1 SGHTA and CDR2 FQGTGA. The CDR3 is 16 amino acids. CDR3 bases: TGTGCCAGCAGCTTAACGAGGGACAGGGGCTCAGATACGCAGTATTTT. Translated: CASSLTRDRGSDTQYF.

This chain's CDR3 is CASSSRTGANIQYF. The CDR3, as DNA: TGTGCCAGCAGTTCACGGACAGGGGCCAACATTCAGTACTTC. The chain has TRBV28 and TRBJ2-4; TRBD1 matches at 9 bases. Germline V gene lookup returns CDR1 MDHEN and CDR2 SYDVKM. Germline trimming cut 4 bases from V and 7 bases from J; bases unmatched to any gene: 5. The CDR3 loop spans 14 amino acids.

The chain is built from TRBV9 and TRBJ2-5; perhaps TRBD2 as D (5 bases). CDR1 and CDR2 from the germline V gene are SGDLS and YYNGEE. The CDR3 runs to 15 residues. Trimming left V 0 bases short and J 2 bases short, with 11 bases between. As DNA, the CDR3 is TGTGCCAGCAGCGTAGGAGCTAGCAAACAAGAGACCCAGTACTTC. The encoded protein is CASSVGASKQETQYF.

CDR3 amino acids: CASSQALEEKLFF. As DNA, the CDR3 is TGCGCCAGCAGCCAAGCCTTAGAAGAAAAACTGTTTTTT. The J gene is TRBJ1-4, the V gene TRBV4-1; D is undetermined. Trimming shortened V by 1 base and J by 8 bases, and 8 bases separated the two germline ends. The CDR3 sequence is 13 residues long. CDR1 and CDR2 from the germline V gene are MGHRA and YSYEKL.

This chain links TRBV5-8 with TRBJ1-2; no firm D call. The germline gives CDR1 SGHTS, CDR2 YDEGEE. Trimming shortened V by 4 bases and J by 2 bases, and 6 bases separated the two germline ends. This CDR3 comprises 12 residues. CDR3 nucleotides: TGTGCCAGCAGCCCAGCGAACTATGGCTACACCTTC. Translation gives CASSPANYGYTF.

The chain couples TRBV19 to TRBJ2-7; a possible D gene is TRBD2 (6 bases). The CDR3 is made up of 14 amino acids. V gave up 7 bases and J gave up 3 bases, with 16 bases separating them. Germline CDR1 LNHDA, CDR2 SQIVND (reference sequence). CDR3 in amino acids: CASKEAAGIYEQYF. Here the CDR3 DNA reads TGTGCCAGTAAAGAAGCGGCGGGGATCTACGAGCAGTACTTC.

About this clone itself: The same CDR3 also results from other DNA sequences found in this sample. The rearrangement uses TRBV10-3 and TRBJ2-3, with D hard to call. There are 12 residues in the CDR3. The germline gives CDR1 ENHRY, CDR2 SYGVKD. Trimming took off 8 bases at V and 1 base at J, with 7 bases between the two ends. CDR3 sequence (DNA): TGTGCCATCGGGCAGGGCACAGATACGCAGTATTTT. Protein sequence: CAIGQGTDTQYF.

V gene TRBV11-1 combines with J gene TRBJ1-1, with TRBD1 matching 10 bases. Per the germline V gene, CDR1 is SGHAT and CDR2 is FQDESV (reference sequence). V lost 5 bases and J lost 1; bases outside the gene matches: 4. The CDR3 spans 15 residues. CDR3 coding DNA: TGTGCCAGCAGCCCTCGACAGGGGGCGAACACTGAAGCTTTCTTT. Translated: CASSPRQGANTEAFF.

The chain carries TRBV30 and TRBJ2-1; 13 bases line up with TRBD2. V lost 1 base, J lost 10 bases, and 7 bases stayed unmatched. CDR1 and CDR2 (germline): GTSNPN, SVGIG (reference sequence). CDR3 length equals 15 residues. CDR3 in amino acids: CAWSGKGLAGVEQFF. As DNA, the CDR3 is TGTGCCTGGAGTGGAAAAGGACTAGCGGGAGTAGAGCAGTTCTTC.

The J gene is TRBJ2-1, the V gene TRBV29-1, with 12 bases lining up with TRBD2. The V segment lost 3 bases and the J segment 4 bases; nucleotides outside the gene matches: 4. The V gene's germline CDR1 is SQVTM and CDR2 ANQGSEA. CDR3 size: 15 residues. The DNA for the CDR3 is TGCAGCGTTGAGACTAGCGGGAGCCTGTACAATGAGCAGTTCTTC. It yields the protein CSVETSGSLYNEQFF.

The chain links TRBV5-4 to TRBJ2-3, with 9 bases matching TRBD2. V shed 0 bases and J 4 bases; nucleotides not matched to a gene: 6. The CDR3 length is 16 residues. Germline loops: CDR1 SGHNT, CDR2 YYREEE (reference sequence). The CDR3 is CASSLDLAGTADTQYF. CDR3 nucleotide sequence: TGTGCCAGCAGCTTGGATCTAGCGGGGACGGCAGATACGCAGTATTTT.

This clone was detected once. The CDR3 nucleotides read TGTGCCAGCAGCTTAGCTGAGGGATCTTACAATGAGCAGTTCTTC. Translated, it gives CASSLAEGSYNEQFF. This chain links TRBV7-2 with TRBJ2-1; D is possibly TRBD2 (5 bases). Trimming shortened V by 0 bases and J by 4 bases, and 10 bases separated the two germline ends. There are 15 residues in the CDR3. Germline CDR1 is SGHTA and CDR2 is FQGNSA.

The count of this clone is one. The rearrangement uses TRBV7-2 and TRBJ2-2, with D perhaps TRBD1 (5 bases). The germline V gene encodes CDR1 SGHTA and CDR2 FQGNSA. This CDR3 region has 15 residues. V shed 3 bases and J shed 5 bases, with 13 bases lying between them. The CDR3 nucleotides are TGTGCCAGCAGCTTGGGGCAGTACCGAACCGGGGAGCTGTTTTTT. Translating it yields CASSLGQYRTGELFF.

V usage is TRBV19 and J usage is TRBJ1-2; the match to TRBD1 covers 8 bases. The CDR3 contains 14 residues. The V gene's germline CDR1 is LNHDA and CDR2 SQIVND (reference sequence). After removal of 3 bases from V and 4 bases from J, the junction contained 4 bases not matched to a gene. Here the CDR3 DNA reads TGTGCCAGTAGTATCCCGGGACAGGTCTATGGCTACACCTTC. The encoded protein is CASSIPGQVYGYTF.

The chain combines TRBV6-1 with TRBJ1-1, with a weak D call TRBD1 (5 bases). The CDR3 runs 14 residues. CDR1 and CDR2 (germline): MNHNS, SASEGT. V lost 6 bases to trimming and J lost 8 bases, with 19 bases between them. The CDR3 spells CASSPPAAGREAFF. CDR3 coding DNA: TGTGCCAGCAGCCCTCCCGCCGCAGGGAGGGAAGCTTTCTTT.

The sample holds one count of this clone. This chain connects TRBV2 to TRBJ2-1, with D perhaps TRBD2 (5 bases). Germline V CDR1 and CDR2: SNHLY, FYNNEI. Deletions cut 5 bases from V and 10 bases from J, with 15 bases between. This CDR3 spans 13 amino acids. CDR3 nucleotides: TGTGCCAGCAGTACGGGCGGTTCGGGGGAGCAGTTCTTC. This codes for CASSTGGSGEQFF.

This clone was picked up one time. The V and J genes are TRBV11-2 and TRBJ2-7, with D perhaps TRBD2 (5 bases). V shed 0 bases and J shed 4 bases, with 13 bases lying between them. The germline V gene has CDR1 SGHAT and CDR2 FQNNGV. The CDR3 runs to 15 residues. The CDR3 sequence is CASSLEVTSSYEQYF. The CDR3 nucleotides are TGTGCCAGCAGCTTAGAGGTTACTAGTAGTTACGAGCAGTACTTC.

The chain has TRBV19 and TRBJ2-7; 7 bases line up with TRBD1. The CDR3 length is 14 residues. V lost 3 bases and J lost 5; bases outside the gene matches: 7. Germline V gene data show CDR1 as LNHDA and CDR2 as SQIVND (reference sequence). CDR3 sequence: CASSIKQGPHEQYF. In nucleotides, the CDR3 is TGTGCCAGTAGTATCAAACAGGGGCCCCACGAGCAGTACTTC. The whole variable domain, filled in from reference TRBV19 and TRBJ2-7, reads DGGITQSPKYLFRKEGQNVTLSCEQNLNHDAMYWYRQDPGQGLRLIYYSQIVNDFQKGDIAEGYSVSREKKESFPLTVTSAQKNPTAFYLCASSIKQGPHEQYFGPGTRLTVT.

This clone appeared a single time. The J gene is TRBJ1-2, the V gene TRBV9; D uncertain. CDR3 size: 16 residues. The V gene's germline CDR1 is SGDLS and CDR2 YYNGEE. Between the trimmed V and J ends, which lost 0 bases and 1 base, there was a span of 13 bases. CDR3 sequence: CASSVAGQADNYGYTF. As DNA, the CDR3 is TGTGCCAGCAGCGTAGCCGGCCAGGCCGATAACTATGGCTACACCTTC. The full variable domain, completed using reference TRBV9 and TRBJ1-2, is DSGVTQTPKHLITATGQRVTLRCSPRSGDLSVYWYQQSLDQGLQFLIQYYNGEERAKGNILERFSAQQFPDLHSELNLSSLELGDSALYFCASSVAGQADNYGYTFGSGTRLTVV.